The TCR beta chain described here comes from a study of human T cells and chemical hapten exposure. As for the study in general: Small pooled library volume differences chiefly drove per-sample TCR yield variation. Whole-study results and caveats: TCRs exceeding 1 in 1000 frequency stayed unchanged with DPC sensitization.

Stated time point: healthy volunteer bleed at 2 weeks. Whole blood that had not been fractionated was the source of extracted total RNA. Individual cDNA molecules received unique molecular identifiers in the library. In the original processing: Sampled TCR counts reached a median of about 90,000 per sample, with values ranging from 23,224 to 690,600. TCRdb analysed the RACE reads with MiXCR anew, one entry per CDR3 protein. These V and J calls rely on TCRdb rather than the paper's analysis. The profile covers 100,000 to 150,000 distinct CDR3 sequences, with about 8.2% appearing a single time and around 1.9% taken by the ten largest. Note on this clonotype: Antigen unknown.

Germline CDR1 LNHDA, CDR2 SQIVND (reference sequence). Trimming shortened V by 5 bases and J by 5 bases, and 6 bases separated the two germline ends. The CDR3 loop spans 11 amino acids. The sequence came from a male donor in good health. Some clones in this sample may be carry-over from other donors' samples. The chain recombines TRBV19 with TRBJ1-1; D is undetermined. Specimen: whole blood. The chain's CDR3 is CASSWKTEAFF. The CDR3 coding sequence is TGTGCCAGTAGTTGGAAGACTGAAGCTTTCTTT.